This TCR beta chain was obtained from a study of cytomegalovirus exposure and HLA in healthy donors. Study-wide results and caveats: Researchers counted around 150 TCR beta chains as cytomegalovirus-associated. In the 90 to 150 validation repertoires, approximately 93% of cluster scores exceeded 0, per a later analysis.

This table comes from immunoSEQ multiplex PCR, and its TCRdb copy is limited to in-frame clones, with some not included. The profile shows about 360,000 clones, about nine tenths of them singletons. As for this clone: Its specificity is not known.

Trimming stripped 4 bases from V and 6 bases from J, with 15 bases between. This CDR3 has 14 amino acids. CDR1 is SNHLY and CDR2 is FYNNEI in the germline V gene. Input material: PBMCs. This TCR was recovered from a woman younger than 30 in good health and CMV-seronegative. This sequence joins TRBV2 and TRBJ1-1; the D gene is possibly TRBD1 (6 bases). DNA of the CDR3: TGTGCCAGCAGTGGGCCTACAGGGATCCCTGAAGCTTTCTTT. Translated: CASSGPTGIPEAFF.